The 9 T cell receptor beta chains reported below all come from one sample, sequenced in a study of blood T cell repertoires in COVID-19. Some clones are missing from TCRdb's copy, which holds only in-frame ones; the method was immunoSEQ multiplex PCR. The repertoire holds 200,000 to 300,000 clones, with nearly 85% as singletons. Specimen: peripheral blood. The receptors come from a human donor in a cohort sampled during active COVID-19.

This chain links TRBV5-1 with TRBJ2-2; TRBD2 matches 8 bases. The germline CDR1 and CDR2 sequences are SGHRS and YFSETQ. The CDR3 is made up of 16 amino acids. V trimming: 0 bases; J trimming: 3 bases; junction bases outside the gene matches: 4. CDR3 bases: TGCGCCAGCAGCTTGGATCCGGGACTAGACACCGGGGAGCTGTTTTTT. This sequence encodes CASSLDPGLDTGELFF.

This clone was found once. The V and J genes are TRBV11-2 and TRBJ1-4; the D gene is possibly TRBD1 (6 bases). V was clipped by 5 bases and J by 3 bases, with 10 bases between them. CDR1 is SGHAT, CDR2 FQNNGV, per germline. This CDR3 has 14 residues. The CDR3 sequence: CASSQWTANEKLFF. Here the CDR3 DNA reads TGTGCCAGCAGCCAGTGGACAGCTAATGAAAAACTGTTTTTT.

The rearrangement joins TRBV6-5 to TRBJ1-3, with D uncertain. This CDR3 spans 14 amino acids. Germline CDR1 MNHEY, CDR2 SVGAGI. V shed 6 bases and J shed 0 bases, with 9 bases lying between them. CDR3 in amino acids: CASSGWSSGNTIYF. In nucleotides, the CDR3 is TGTGCCAGCAGCGGATGGAGCTCTGGAAACACCATATATTTT.

The chain employs TRBV6-5 and TRBJ1-1, with D possibly matching TRBD1 (6 bases). Germline V gives CDR1 MNHEY, CDR2 SVGAGI. The length of the CDR3 is 16 residues. V lost 2 bases and J 4 bases, leaving 17 bases between the germline ends. CDR3 sequence reads: CASSYSTRGTGTEAFF. The DNA of the CDR3 is TGTGCCAGCAGTTACAGTACCAGGGGAACGGGCACTGAAGCTTTCTTT.

CDR3: CASRQGLEETQYF. The CDR3 coding sequence is TGTGCCAGTAGACAGGGTCTCGAGGAGACCCAGTACTTC. The genes are TRBV2 and TRBJ2-5; 7 bases agree with TRBD1. The germline gives CDR1 SNHLY, CDR2 FYNNEI. The CDR3 loop spans 13 amino acids. Losses at the gene ends were 9 bases for V and 5 bases for J; bases not matched to a gene: 9.

The chain couples TRBV7-8 to TRBJ2-1; 14 bases fit TRBD2. This CDR3 spans 17 amino acids. CDR1 and CDR2 from the germline V gene are SGHVS and FQNEAQ. V lost 2 bases and J lost 8; bases outside the gene matches: 8. This CDR3 is CASSLRSGTSGGDEQFF. CDR3 DNA: TGTGCCAGCAGCTTAAGATCCGGGACTAGCGGGGGTGATGAGCAGTTCTTC.

J is TRBJ2-7 and V is TRBV11-2; D is uncertain. V lost 5 bases, J lost 5 bases, and 10 bases lay in between. CDR3 size: 12 residues. Looked up from germline, CDR1 is SGHAT and CDR2 is FQNNGV. This chain's CDR3 is CASSRLFHEQYF. The CDR3 nucleotides read TGTGCCAGCAGCCGACTGTTTCACGAGCAGTACTTC.

The chain employs TRBV7-2 and TRBJ1-1, with D possibly being TRBD1 (6 bases). The V end was cut by 3 bases, the J end by 4 bases, with 9 bases between. This CDR3 region has 13 residues. Germline CDR1 SGHTA, CDR2 FQGNSA. The CDR3 region is CASSLQGSTEAFF. The CDR3 DNA reads TGTGCCAGCAGCTTGCAGGGGTCCACTGAAGCTTTCTTT.

This chain connects TRBV19 to TRBJ1-2; D possibly corresponds to TRBD1 (5 bases). The CDR3 is 15 amino acids. Germline CDR1 and CDR2: LNHDA and SQIVND (reference sequence). Trimming left V 7 bases short and J 7 bases short, with 22 bases between. CDR3: CASTEPGGAPLGYTF. Here the CDR3 DNA reads TGTGCCAGTACCGAACCCGGAGGGGCCCCCCTTGGCTACACCTTC.